Listed below are T cell receptor beta chains from one sample, sequenced in a study of T cell responses to AZD1222 COVID-19 vaccine. TCRdb keeps only in-frame clones here, not all; method: immunoSEQ multiplex PCR. This sample has approximately 180,000 clones, with roughly nine tenths found just once. This sample comprised peripheral blood, obtained on day 0 of AZD1222 vaccination. Source of these receptors: an adult in good health. Each CDR3 is given with its conserved first and last residue. D genes are given only for firm matches. Clone size appears in some rows only: once, few, many, or a class for an expanded clone.

j_gene | v_gene | abundance | d_gene | CDR3aa | CDR3nt
TRBJ2-7 | TRBV4-2 | once | TRBD1 | CASSQALRDSSYEQYF | TGTGCCAGCAGCCAAGCCCTCCGGGACAGTTCCTACGAGCAGTACTTC
TRBJ2-7 | TRBV29-1 | - | TRBD1 | CSVWEMDRGREQYF | TGCAGCGTTTGGGAGATGGACAGGGGGCGCGAGCAGTACTTC
TRBJ2-1 | TRBV6-6 | - | TRBD1 | CASNPGQGNNEQFF | TGTGCCAGCAACCCGGGACAGGGAAACAATGAGCAGTTCTTC
TRBJ1-1 | TRBV18 | few | TRBD1 | CASSPQEGAAAFF | TGTGCCAGCTCACCACAAGAGGGGGCTGCGGCTTTCTTT
TRBJ2-7 | TRBV5-1 | - | TRBD1 | CASSLAGDRGHEQYF | TGCGCCAGCAGCTTGGCCGGGGACAGGGGACACGAGCAGTACTTC
TRBJ2-7 | TRBV3-1/TRBV3-2 | once | TRBD2 | CASSQPSGPSYEQYF | TGTGCCAGCAGCCAACCTAGCGGGCCCTCCTACGAGCAGTACTTC
TRBJ1-3 | TRBV5-6 | - | - | CASSRTETSGNTIYF | TGTGCCAGCAGCCGGACTGAAACATCTGGAAACACCATATATTTT
TRBJ2-3 | TRBV5-1 | - | - | CASSRDGTGADTQYF | TGCGCCAGCAGCCGAGACGGAACGGGGGCCGATACGCAGTATTTT
TRBJ1-4 | TRBV7-9 | - | TRBD1 | CASSLGGGAANEKLFF | TGTGCCAGCAGCCTGGGAGGGGGCGCAGCTAATGAAAAACTGTTTTTT
TRBJ2-7 | TRBV6-5 | - | - | CASSLARGEQYF | TGTGCCAGCAGCCTAGCCCGGGGAGAGCAGTACTTC